Below are 15 T cell receptor beta chains sequenced from a single sample in a study of T cells in Graves' hyperthyroidism and ophthalmopathy. RNA transcripts were the template for amplifying TCR beta CDR3 regions. The TCR CDR3 first-round RT-PCR relied on the HTBI primer set. TCRdb reanalysed the multiplex PCR reads using MiXCR and keeps one entry per CDR3 protein. The table records 550,000 to 700,000 distinct CDR3 sequences, about 45% of them present only once. The material sequenced was peripheral blood or thyroid tissue (not recorded which). Receptors originate from an adult woman with Graves' disease, either hyperthyroidism or ophthalmopathy (not recorded which).

In its sample, this clonotype was seen many times. The chain combines TRBV6-1 with TRBJ2-7; D remains unclear. CDR3 length: 13 amino acids. Looked up from germline, CDR1 is MNHNS and CDR2 is SASEGT. The ends were cut back, 4 bases at V and 0 bases at J, with 7 bases in the middle. CDR3 protein: CASSGSISYEQYF. The CDR3 nucleotides read TGTGCCAGCAGTGGAAGCATCTCCTACGAGCAGTACTTC.

The sample holds a few counts of this clonotype. The chain recombines TRBV7-9 with TRBJ2-7; no firm D call. The CDR3 is made up of 12 amino acids. The V end lost 5 bases, the J end lost 5 bases, and 10 bases lay between the germline ends. Germline CDR1 is SEHNR and CDR2 is FQNEAQ (reference sequence). The chain's CDR3 is CASSLQENEQYF. For the CDR3, the DNA is TGTGCCAGCAGCCTACAAGAGAACGAGCAGTACTTC.

Many counts were recorded for this clonotype. V gene TRBV4-1 combines with J gene TRBJ1-5; 7 nucleotides line up with TRBD1. V was clipped by 5 bases and J by 9 bases; unmatched bases: 7. The CDR3 sequence is 13 residues long. CDR1 is MGHRA and CDR2 is YSYEKL in the germline V gene. CDR3 sequence (DNA): TGCGCCAGCAGCTCGACAGGGCTTGGGCCCCAGCATTTT. This encodes CASSSTGLGPQHF.

This clonotype was seen many times. This chain links TRBV30 with TRBJ1-2; D is unclear. Trimming removed 5 bases at V and 4 bases at J, with 8 bases between. CDR1 is GTSNPN and CDR2 is SVGIG in the germline V gene (reference sequence). The CDR3 is 11 residues long. The CDR3 here is CAWLGFYGYTF. The CDR3 DNA is TGTGCCTGGTTGGGGTTCTATGGCTACACCTTC.

V and J are TRBV4-2 and TRBJ2-5; either TRBD1 or TRBD2 may fit D (5 bases each). V was cut by 1 base and J by 5 bases, with 17 bases left in between. This CDR3 has 16 residues. Looked up from germline, CDR1 is LGHNA and CDR2 is YNFKEQ. CDR3 protein: CASSQGGAGRGETQYF. The CDR3 DNA is TGTGCCAGCAGCCAAGGTGGGGCGGGCAGAGGTGAGACCCAGTACTTC.

The chain is built from TRBV10-2 and TRBJ1-1; D possibly corresponds to TRBD1 (6 bases). The germline V and J ends were trimmed by 8 bases and 4 bases, with 17 bases remaining between them. The CDR3 totals 14 residues. The germline V gene encodes CDR1 WSHSY and CDR2 SAAADI. This chain's CDR3 is CASFEGRGSTEAFF. CDR3 nucleotide sequence: TGCGCCAGCTTCGAGGGCAGGGGTTCCACTGAAGCTTTCTTT.

The chain links TRBV2 to TRBJ2-2, with D perhaps TRBD1 (6 bases). The ends were cut back, 6 bases at V and 10 bases at J, with 18 bases in the middle. CDR3 length: 14 residues. CDR1 and CDR2 from the germline V gene are SNHLY and FYNNEI. The DNA of the CDR3 is TGTGCCAGCAGCCAGCTATTCAGGGGAGAGGAGCTGTTTTTT. Translated: CASSQLFRGEELFF.

Many counts were recorded for this clonotype. The chain employs TRBV10-3 and TRBJ2-7, with D hard to call. Trimming cost V 6 bases and J 6 bases, with 15 bases left between them. This CDR3 has 13 amino acids. Germline V gives CDR1 ENHRY, CDR2 SYGVKD. CDR3 nucleotides: TGTGCCATCAGACGTGTGGCATCTGGCGAGCAGTACTTC. This codes for CAIRRVASGEQYF.

This clonotype came up many times. CDR3 residues: CASTGWDSLYEQYF. The CDR3 bases are TGTGCCAGCACTGGTTGGGACAGCCTCTACGAGCAGTACTTC. The gene calls are TRBV6-5 and TRBJ2-7; 7 nucleotides agree with TRBD1. The CDR3 has 14 residues. The germline V gene encodes CDR1 MNHEY and CDR2 SVGAGI. V was pared by 7 bases and J by 3 bases, with 9 bases of the junction left unmatched.

This clonotype has only a few counts. V gene TRBV10-2 combines with J gene TRBJ1-2; perhaps TRBD1 as D (5 bases). From germline, CDR1 is WSHSY and CDR2 SAAADI. The CDR3 spans 12 residues. V was trimmed by 0 bases and J by 6 bases, leaving 5 bases between them. The CDR3: CASSESQDGYTF. Here the CDR3 DNA reads TGCGCCAGCAGTGAGTCACAGGATGGCTACACCTTC.

The V call is TRBV28, the J call TRBJ2-5; D call uncertain. The CDR3 is made up of 13 amino acids. CDR1 and CDR2 (germline): MDHEN, SYDVKM. V shed 6 bases and J shed 0 bases, with 8 bases lying between them. The CDR3 nucleotides are TGTGCCAGCAGCTCCGAATACCAAGAGACCCAGTACTTC. Translated: CASSSEYQETQYF.

This clonotype was picked up many times. The chain joins TRBV6-1 to TRBJ1-5, with D maybe TRBD1 (6 bases). This CDR3 region has 18 residues. With 0 bases removed from V and 0 bases from J, the gap between germline ends came to 15 bases. The germline CDR1 and CDR2 sequences are MNHNS and SASEGT. The CDR3 protein is CASSEALQDRFSNQPQHF. For the CDR3, the DNA is TGTGCCAGCAGTGAAGCGCTTCAGGACAGATTTAGCAATCAGCCCCAGCATTTT.

The genes are TRBV7-2 and TRBJ2-2; possible D gene TRBD2, 7 bases. In germline, CDR1 is SGHTA, CDR2 FQGNSA. Trimming pared 3 bases from V and 4 bases from J, leaving 15 bases between. The CDR3 sequence is 16 residues long. The CDR3 bases are TGTGCCAGCAGCTTTCTGCGGGGGCCGGGCACCGGGGAGCTGTTTTTT. Protein: CASSFLRGPGTGELFF.

This clonotype has ten or more counts. The genes are TRBV2 and TRBJ1-1; TRBD1 is a possible D gene (5 bases). CDR3 size: 10 residues. Germline assignment: CDR1 SNHLY and CDR2 FYNNEI. The ends were cut back, 9 bases at V and 9 bases at J, with 11 bases in the middle. The CDR3 loop is CASDGGKAFF. In DNA, the CDR3 is TGTGCCAGTGATGGGGGGAAAGCTTTCTTT.

Here the CDR3 reads CSAEARAEQYF. Here the CDR3 DNA reads TGCAGCGCGGAGGCTAGGGCCGAGCAGTACTTC. The V call is TRBV20-1, the J call TRBJ2-7; D may be TRBD2 (5 bases). CDR1 DFQATT and CDR2 SNEGSKA come from the germline V gene (reference sequence). CDR3 length: 11 residues.